This T cell receptor beta chain originates from a study of T cell repertoires in ileal Crohn's disease (dated by TCRdb to the late 2010s). Regarding the study in general: The median duration of disease was around 7.3 years, and at the time of surgery about 35% of patients were active smokers. Every patient underwent surgery because of a complication, which was stricturing disease in around 61% of cases and penetrating disease in around 40%. Roughly half of the patients were given postoperative therapy, with 15 to 20 on anti-TNF agents and 11 to 12 on thiopurines. MI samples consisted of biopsies taken from the proximal margin of the surgical specimen. Five hundred nanograms of biopsy DNA per sample were submitted for commercial TCRB immunosequencing. TCR repertoire analysis was performed in fewer than 70 Crohn's disease patients drawn from a prospective multicentre cohort. The study was conducted in parallel with a multicentre cohort built to find predictors of early endoscopic recurrence after ileocolonic resection. A Rutgeerts score above i0 was used to define endoscopic postoperative recurrence. A total of roughly 170 mucosal samples from some 60 patients were sequenced, collected from several sites on the surgical specimen and at postoperative endoscopy. Summary of the overall study and its limitations: Only a subgroup of patients, of unstated size, had their mucosal CD4 and CD8 T cells sorted and sequenced. Endoscopic recurrence was linked to a higher percentage of high-frequency clones at surgery, and recurrence occurred in every patient whose clonality exceeded 26.8% (18/57). Sorted CD8 T cells carried more high-frequency clones than CD4 T cells, suggesting mucosal expansions were mainly CD8. A significantly higher proportion of clonal expansions was observed in active smokers at surgery than in non-smokers (approximately 26% vs 20%, p=0.02).

The library came from the immunoSEQ multiplex PCR assay. A two-step, amplification bias-controlled multiplex PCR was used by Adaptive Biotechnology to amplify CDR3 regions from genomic DNA. Primers covering every V and J gene segment were used in the first PCR, while barcodes and Illumina adapters were added in the second PCR. An Illumina instrument was used to sequence the CDR3 libraries. Turning to the authors' computational methods: The analysis used both the pipelines supplied by the vendor and custom analysis of the raw data in R/Bioconductor with R version 3.3.0. Clonality, which ranges from 0 to 1, was calculated as the inverse of the normalised Shannon entropy across all productive clones. The repertoire share taken up by the top 100 clones defined high-frequency clones, and only clones that passed a 95% confidence test were kept. Overlap between samples was measured with the Morisita-Horn index, while repertoire diversity was measured with the Simpson index. TCRdb limited this immuneACCESS table to in-frame rearrangements with V and J called. A share of clones is missing; checked studies link under half to unresolved V genes, and the rest is unexplained. The V and J calls and clone size come from that table; D and trimming were worked out from the DNA. For this sample there are 1,500 to 2,500 clones; roughly 87% appear just once. The ten largest clonotypes hold around a tenth of the sample.

The time point label on this specimen signifies: proximal margin of the surgical specimen (macroscopically non-inflamed). Eligible patients were adults with ileal or ileocolonic Crohn's disease who had an indication for ileocolonic resection. Whole ileal mucosal biopsies were kept frozen at -80 degrees C prior to DNA extraction. Genomic DNA was extracted from frozen whole biopsies using a TRizol-based method and was quantified with a NanoDrop 2000 spectrophotometer. Via the germline V gene (reference sequence), CDR1 is LNHDA and CDR2 SQIVND. The trim is 9 bases for V and 7 bases for J, with a gap of 12 bases between the germline ends. Reading from cysteine to phenylalanine, the CDR3 counts 12 amino acids. Only CDR3 DNA remains: 36 bases, in frame from the first base. On this clone: There is no known antigen for this receptor. Base qualities are not at hand, and no much larger clone is one base apart.

Sequencing input: ileal tissue. This clonotype was obtained from an adult with Crohn's disease. Recombination linked TRBV19 to TRBJ2-2; the D segment could be TRBD1, given 6 matching bases. The CDR3 protein sequence reads: CASTRGGGELFF. In nucleotide form, the sequence is TGTGCCAGCACCAGGGGTGGCGGGGAGCTGTTTTTT. Full variable domain (CDR3 extended with the reference TRBV19 and TRBJ2-2 proteins): DGGITQSPKYLFRKEGQNVTLSCEQNLNHDAMYWYRQDPGQGLRLIYYSQIVNDFQKGDIAEGYSVSREKKESFPLTVTSAQKNPTAFYLCASTRGGGELFFGEGSRLTVL.